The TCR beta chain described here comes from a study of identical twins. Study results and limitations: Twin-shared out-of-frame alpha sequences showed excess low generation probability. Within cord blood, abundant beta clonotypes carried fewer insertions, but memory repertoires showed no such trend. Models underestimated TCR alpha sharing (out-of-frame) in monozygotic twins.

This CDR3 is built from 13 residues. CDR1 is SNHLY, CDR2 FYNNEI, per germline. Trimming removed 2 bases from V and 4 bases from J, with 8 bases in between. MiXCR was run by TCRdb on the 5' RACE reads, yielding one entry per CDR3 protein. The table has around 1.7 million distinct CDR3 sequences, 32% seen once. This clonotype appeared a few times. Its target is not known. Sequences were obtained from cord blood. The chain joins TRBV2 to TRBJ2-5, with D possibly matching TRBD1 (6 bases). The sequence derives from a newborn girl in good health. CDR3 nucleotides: TGTGCCAGCAGTGAATACAGGGTAGAGACCCAGTACTTC. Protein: CASSEYRVETQYF.